This T cell receptor (beta chain) was sequenced during a study of spatial heterogeneity in lung cancer. Study context: The mean occurrence of each unique TCR and UMI combination in raw reads exceeded ten. Study-wide points: Expanded tumor TCRs that were ubiquitous appeared in blood more at resection than follow-up.

This clonotype has ten or more counts. No antigen is known for it. Time point of the sample: sample taken at primary tumor resection. The study sequenced unsorted whole RNA from tumor, nontumor lung or frozen PBMC. The donors, 72 patients with untreated early-stage non-small cell lung cancer, provided the samples. Every TCR cDNA molecule carried a tag that served as a unique molecular identifier. TCRdb called the 5' RACE reads again in MiXCR, with one record for every CDR3 protein. The sample carries 39,000 or so distinct CDR3 sequences, roughly 7.4% recorded once. The V end was cut by 3 bases, the J end by 0 bases, with 10 bases between. The CDR3 is 15 amino acids.

Sequencing used PBMCs, obtained at surgery. The TCR comes from a male donor with early-stage non-small cell lung cancer. V usage is TRBV12-3 or TRBV12-4 and J usage is TRBJ2-3; D is uncertain. DNA for the CDR3: TGTGCCAGCAGTTTTGATCCAGTTAGCACAGATACGCAGTATTTT. This codes for CASSFDPVSTDTQYF.